The clone carrying this T cell receptor beta chain was detected once. The antigen is unknown. V was clipped by 3 bases and J by 2 bases; unmatched bases: 10. This CDR3 contains 17 residues. Per germline, CDR1 SGHTA and CDR2 FQGNSA. This specimen belongs to a study of T cell responses to AZD1222 COVID-19 vaccine. General study findings and limits: Donors skewed white British and female; clonal diversity was possibly underestimated. Just 5 or 6 AZD1222 recipients tested seropositive at baseline.

Generated by immunoSEQ multiplex PCR, the TCRdb table keeps only in-frame clones and is missing some. The table records about 83,000 clones, 85% to 95% of them present only once. The TCR was taken from an adult who received the AZD1222 COVID-19 vaccine. Sequences were derived from peripheral blood, sampled 28 days after the second AZD1222 dose. This chain uses TRBV7-2 with TRBJ2-7, with 10 bases identical to TRBD1. CDR3 sequence: CASSFYGAGQGAYEQYF. For the CDR3, the DNA is TGTGCCAGCAGCTTCTATGGCGCAGGACAGGGGGCCTACGAGCAGTACTTC.